This paragraph covers one T cell receptor beta chain sequence. Its target is not known. This record comes from a study of OX40 agonist ivuxolimab in advanced cancers. Whole-study context: The drug used for patients, ivuxolimab, was an agonistic anti-OX40 (CD134) antibody. Findings and caveats of the study: Not determined was the antigen specificity of the expanded peripheral T cells.

V was cut by 4 bases and J by 0 bases, with 11 bases left in between. The germline V gene encodes CDR1 SGHNT and CDR2 YYREEE (reference sequence). The length of the CDR3 is 15 residues. Assay used: immunoSEQ multiplex PCR; TCRdb lists only in-frame clones, some missing. The sample lists tens of thousands of clones; 87% were seen once. Sequences were derived from CD4+ or CD8+ T cells sorted from blood, sampled in a trial of the OX40 agonist ivuxolimab. The clonotype was recovered from an adult with an advanced solid tumor such as melanoma, head and neck, liver or kidney cancer. The V gene is TRBV5-4, the J gene TRBJ1-5; maybe TRBD1 (6 bases). The CDR3 is CASSSGQYSNQPQHF. The CDR3 DNA is TGTGCCAGCAGCAGTGGACAGTATAGCAATCAGCCCCAGCATTTT.